This T cell receptor beta chain was observed in a study of blood T cell repertoires in COVID-19. Clones were read by immunoSEQ multiplex PCR, and TCRdb kept only the in-frame ones, dropping some. The sample shows hundreds of thousands of clones, around 90% of them seen only once. Participants' reported clinical history set cohort assignment. CDR3 size: 14 residues. CDR1 and CDR2 from the germline V gene are SEHNR and FQNEAQ (reference sequence). Between the trimmed V and J ends, which lost 0 bases and 7 bases, there was a span of 12 bases. The sequence derives from a woman in her late teens or twenties with acute COVID-19. This chain uses TRBV7-9 with TRBJ1-1; D perhaps matches TRBD1 (5 bases). Sequencing was performed on PBMCs or T cells enriched from blood (not recorded which). CDR3 sequence reads: CASSLARITGEAFF. The DNA for the CDR3 is TGTGCCAGCAGCTTAGCGAGGATTACAGGTGAAGCTTTCTTT. Complete variable domain (other parts from reference TRBV7-9 and TRBJ1-1): DTGVSQNPRHKITKRGQNVTFRCDPISEHNRLYWYRQTLGQGPEFLTYFQNEAQLEKSRLLSDRFSAERPKGSFSTLEIQRTEQGDSAMYLCASSLARITGEAFFGQGTRLTVV.